The present T cell receptor beta chain was sequenced within a study of metastatic and nonmetastatic thyroid tumors. Source study methods: For papillary thyroid cancer, a distant-metastasis classifier was constructed from CDR3 differences observed across clinicopathological groups. TCRdb re-clonotyped the PCR reads via MiXCR. TCRdb, not the original authors, processed these V and J calls. The data contain under 7,500 clones, 30% to 35% of them singletons. The germline V gene encodes CDR1 DFQATT and CDR2 SNEGSKA (reference sequence). V shed 3 bases and J shed 3 bases, with 11 bases lying between them. The CDR3 loop spans 13 amino acids. Whole-study results and caveats: As reported, TCR beta diversity in blood and tumor was significantly higher in malignant thyroid tumors than in benign nodules.

All patients reached thyroid surgery having received no treatment beforehand. This clone was seen more than once but under ten times. The antigen is not known. V is TRBV20-1 and J is TRBJ1-2; D remains unclear. The sequence derives from a female donor with papillary thyroid cancer or a benign thyroid nodule (not recorded which). Some clones in this sample may be carry-over from other donors' samples. Sample: adjacent normal tissue. CDR3 coding DNA: TGCAGTGCTAGGAGCAGCGTCGACTATGGCTACACCTTC. It codes for CSARSSVDYGYTF.